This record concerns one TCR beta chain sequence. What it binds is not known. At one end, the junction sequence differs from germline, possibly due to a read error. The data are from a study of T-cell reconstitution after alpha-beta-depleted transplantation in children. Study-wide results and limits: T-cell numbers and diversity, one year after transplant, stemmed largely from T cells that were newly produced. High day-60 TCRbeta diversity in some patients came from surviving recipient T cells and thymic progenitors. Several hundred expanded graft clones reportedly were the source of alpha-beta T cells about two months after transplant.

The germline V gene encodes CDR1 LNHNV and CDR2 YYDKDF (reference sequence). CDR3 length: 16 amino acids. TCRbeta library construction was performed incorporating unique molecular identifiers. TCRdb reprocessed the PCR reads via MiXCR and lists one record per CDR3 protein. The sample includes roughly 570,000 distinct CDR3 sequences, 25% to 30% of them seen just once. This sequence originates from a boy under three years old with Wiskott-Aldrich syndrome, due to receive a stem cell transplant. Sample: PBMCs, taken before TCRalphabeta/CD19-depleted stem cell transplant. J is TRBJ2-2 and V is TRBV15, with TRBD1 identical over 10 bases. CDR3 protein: CDTRRRPGTGAGELFF. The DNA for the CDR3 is TGTGACACCAGGCGTAGACCCGGGACAGGGGCCGGGGAGCTGTTTTTT.